The clone carrying this TCR beta chain showed up just once. Its antigen remains unknown. This entry comes from a study of T cell responses to AZD1222 COVID-19 vaccine. Study findings and constraints: Vaccine-associated CD4 TCRs spanned spike, dominant at 160-218 and 743-854. Close to half of spike-specific TCRs reportedly recognize unmutated variant regions. Seropositivity was recorded at baseline in only a handful of AZD1222 recipients.

The germline CDR1 and CDR2 sequences are KGHSH and LQKENI. The CDR3 consists of 15 residues. Trimming shortened V by 1 base and J by 0 bases, and 7 bases separated the two germline ends. The table came from immunoSEQ multiplex PCR; TCRdb's copy has only in-frame clones and leaves some out. The table shows 150,000 to 200,000 clones, with 92% occurring only once. The chain is built from TRBV18 and TRBJ1-3; D not resolved. The sequence was obtained from an adult who received the AZD1222 COVID-19 vaccine. Sequenced material: peripheral blood, taken 28 days after the second AZD1222 dose. Here the CDR3 reads CASSPQSSSGNTIYF. CDR3 coding DNA: TGTGCCAGCTCACCACAGAGCTCCTCTGGAAACACCATATATTTT.